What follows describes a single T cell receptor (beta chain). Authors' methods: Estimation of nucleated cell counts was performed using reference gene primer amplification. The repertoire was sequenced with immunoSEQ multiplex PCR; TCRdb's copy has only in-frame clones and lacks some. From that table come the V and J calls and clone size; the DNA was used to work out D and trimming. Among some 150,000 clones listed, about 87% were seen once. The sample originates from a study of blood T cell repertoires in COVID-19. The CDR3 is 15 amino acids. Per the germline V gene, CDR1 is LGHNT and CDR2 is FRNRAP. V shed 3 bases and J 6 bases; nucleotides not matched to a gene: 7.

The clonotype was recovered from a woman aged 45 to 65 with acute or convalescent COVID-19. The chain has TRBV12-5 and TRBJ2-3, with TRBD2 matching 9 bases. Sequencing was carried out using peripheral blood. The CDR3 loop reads CASGFLASGMDTQYF. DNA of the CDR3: TGTGCTAGTGGTTTTTTGGCTAGCGGGATGGATACGCAGTATTTT. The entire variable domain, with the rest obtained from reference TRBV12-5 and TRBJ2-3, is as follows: DARVTQTPRHKVTEMGQEVTMRCQPILGHNTVFWYRQTMMQGLELLAYFRNRAPLDDSGMPKDRFSAEMPDATLATLKIQPSEPRDSAVYFCASGFLASGMDTQYFGPGTRLTVL.